This TCR beta chain was sequenced for a study of shared T cell receptors in the human thymus. Here immunoSEQ multiplex PCR was the method, and the copy in TCRdb shows in-frame clones only, minus some. The sample includes approximately 660,000 clones, 85% to 90% of them seen just once. Germline V gene data show CDR1 as MNHEY and CDR2 as SMNVEV (reference sequence). The CDR3 sequence is 15 residues long. With V trimmed by 6 bases and J by 1 base, 9 bases remained unmatched. In addition, the sample was reused for a study of human thymus T cells. That investigation notes: Corrective surgery for congenital heart defects was being performed on the healthy Finnish infants who served as donors. Thymus pieces cut out during corrective heart surgery were the tissue that was used. There appeared to be biased usage of V and J genes in thymic and blood repertoires. Related studies found that unrelated individuals share highly overlapping thymic repertoires.

Sequences were obtained from thymocytes. The chain uses TRBV27 and TRBJ2-7; 7 bases are a match to TRBD2. The receptor's source is a boy less than two years old with a congenital heart defect. The CDR3 DNA sequence: TGTGCCAGCAGAGGCTCCAGCGGGGTTTCCTACGAGCAGTACTTC. Amino acids: CASRGSSGVSYEQYF.